A single sample is the source of the 16 T cell receptor beta chains below, sequenced in a study of PD-L1 blockade in urothelial cancer. Produced via immunoSEQ multiplex PCR; TCRdb's table is partial and in-frame only. In the table there are around 80,000 clones, about nine tenths of which are singletons. This specimen consisted of PBMCs, obtained around atezolizumab (anti-PD-L1) treatment. Every receptor here comes from a woman in her 70s with urothelial cancer.

The chain carries TRBV19 and TRBJ2-5, with 7 bases fitting TRBD1. V was clipped by 3 bases and J by 7 bases; unmatched bases: 5. The CDR3 has 13 amino acids. Germline loops: CDR1 LNHDA, CDR2 SQIVND (reference sequence). CDR3 DNA sequence: TGTGCCAGTAGTATTGGACAGGAAGGGACCCAGTACTTC. Protein: CASSIGQEGTQYF.

V is TRBV5-1 and J is TRBJ2-7; unclear D gene. The CDR3 has 14 amino acids. CDR1 SGHRS and CDR2 YFSETQ come from the germline V gene. Trimming removed 0 bases at V and 0 bases at J, with 7 bases between. The CDR3, as DNA: TGCGCCAGCAGCTTGGCGGTCAACTCCTACGAGCAGTACTTC. Its protein is CASSLAVNSYEQYF.

V usage is TRBV6-5 and J usage is TRBJ1-2, with TRBD1 matching over 8 bases. V shed 7 bases and J 7 bases; nucleotides not matched to a gene: 5. The germline V gene encodes CDR1 MNHEY and CDR2 SVGAGI. There are 12 residues in the CDR3. In DNA form, the CDR3 reads TGTGCCAGCAAGACAGGGGTGGGTGGCTACACCTTC. Its translation: CASKTGVGGYTF.

The chain joins TRBV2 to TRBJ2-5; TRBD1 matches at 8 bases. The V gene's germline CDR1 is SNHLY and CDR2 FYNNEI. The length of the CDR3 is 14 residues. Trimming removed 7 bases from V and 2 bases from J; junction bases left unmatched: 6. CDR3 in DNA: TGTGCCAGCACCAGGGACAGGAGTCAAGAGACCCAGTACTTC. Amino acids: CASTRDRSQETQYF.

The V and J genes are TRBV2 and TRBJ1-1; TRBD1 is a possible D gene (5 bases). V shed 6 bases and J shed 6 bases, with 23 bases lying between them. This CDR3 region has 16 residues. Germline V gene lookup returns CDR1 SNHLY and CDR2 FYNNEI. The CDR3 bases are TGTGCCAGCAGCCTGACCCCAGGGAGGGTTGGAGCTGAAGCTTTCTTT. Amino acids: CASSLTPGRVGAEAFF.

CDR3 in DNA: TGTGCCAGTAGGCAGGGACTAGCGGGGCATTACAATGAGCAGTTCTTC. The encoded protein is CASRQGLAGHYNEQFF. The chain uses TRBV19 and TRBJ2-1; 13 nucleotides line up with TRBD2. Looked up from germline, CDR1 is LNHDA and CDR2 is SQIVND (reference sequence). The CDR3 covers 16 residues. Trimming took 6 bases from V and 4 from J; bases not matched to a gene: 6.

V is TRBV5-6 and J is TRBJ2-7; 10 bases match TRBD2. V trimming: 0 bases; J trimming: 6 bases; junction bases outside the gene matches: 3. The CDR3 has 14 residues. Germline CDR1 SGHDT, CDR2 YYEEEE. The CDR3 spells CASSLVSGRPEQYF. Here the CDR3 DNA reads TGTGCCAGCAGCTTGGTTAGCGGGAGGCCCGAGCAGTACTTC.

The chain carries TRBV27 and TRBJ2-3, with 9 bases identical to TRBD2. The J segment lost 6 bases and the V segment lost 5 bases, leaving 9 bases of the junction unmatched. This CDR3 is built from 15 residues. Looked up from germline, CDR1 is MNHEY and CDR2 is SMNVEV (reference sequence). CDR3 nucleotide sequence: TGTGCCAGCAGTCCATTCAGCGGGGGGAGGGATACGCAGTATTTT. It translates to CASSPFSGGRDTQYF.

The gene calls are TRBV19 and TRBJ2-3; 10 bases are shared with TRBD2. V gave up 6 bases and J gave up 6 bases; unmatched junction bases: 15. Germline V CDR1 and CDR2: LNHDA, SQIVND (reference sequence). The CDR3 has 17 residues. For the CDR3, the DNA is TGTGCCAGTAGGGGACACCTGCAGCGGGGGGGCCCGGATACGCAGTATTTT. Translating it yields CASRGHLQRGGPDTQYF.

This clone was observed a handful of times. V usage is TRBV30 and J usage is TRBJ1-3; D is unresolved. This CDR3 has 12 amino acids. Germline V gene data show CDR1 as GTSNPN and CDR2 as SVGIG (reference sequence). V shed 3 bases and J shed 5 bases, with 8 bases lying between them. The CDR3 sequence: CAWSTDRNTIYF. The CDR3 nucleotides are TGTGCCTGGAGCACAGACAGAAACACCATATATTTT.

The genes are TRBV7-9 and TRBJ1-6; possibly TRBD1 for D (5 bases). Looked up from germline, CDR1 is SEHNR and CDR2 is FQNEAQ (reference sequence). The CDR3 covers 17 residues. Deletions cut 7 bases from V and 5 bases from J, with 21 bases between. The CDR3, as DNA: TGTGCCAGCAACAATCCCAACCAGGGTCAAAATAATTCACCCCTCCACTTT. Translated, it gives CASNNPNQGQNNSPLHF.

V and J are TRBV12-5 and TRBJ1-2; D perhaps matches TRBD1 (5 bases). V lost 5 bases and J 4 bases, leaving 14 bases between the germline ends. The CDR3 runs to 14 residues. In germline, CDR1 is LGHNT, CDR2 FRNRAP. In DNA, the CDR3 is TGTGCTAGTGGTCGCGGGGCAGACCGCTATGGCTACACCTTC. It is translated as CASGRGADRYGYTF.

This clone was picked up a small number of times. The chain is built from TRBV7-7 and TRBJ1-5, with D possibly TRBD1 on 6 matching bases. Trimming took 6 bases from V and 11 from J, leaving 32 bases between them. The CDR3 runs 18 residues. The germline V gene encodes CDR1 SSHAT and CDR2 FNYEAQ (reference sequence). The CDR3 coding sequence is TGTGCCAGCAGGCTATCTAGGACAGCATCTTGGTCCCCCATGGCCCAGCATTTT. It specifies CASRLSRTASWSPMAQHF.

The chain recombines TRBV14 with TRBJ2-1, with D possibly matching TRBD2 (5 bases). This CDR3 has 12 residues. CDR1 SGHDN and CDR2 FVKESK come from the germline V gene. Trimming cost V 2 bases and J 12 bases, with 11 bases left between them. The CDR3: CASSQWRSTQFF. The CDR3 nucleotides read TGTGCCAGCAGCCAATGGAGGTCTACGCAGTTCTTC.

The rearrangement links TRBV6-1 to TRBJ2-1, with 11 bases lining up with TRBD2. The length of the CDR3 is 18 residues. Germline lookup yields CDR1 MNHNS and CDR2 SASEGT. V lost 2 bases to trimming and J lost 0 bases; unmatched junction nucleotides: 6. The CDR3, as DNA: TGTGCCAGCAGTGAACCGGGGACTAGCGGCCTCTCCTACAATGAGCAGTTCTTC. This encodes CASSEPGTSGLSYNEQFF.

The rearrangement uses TRBV2 and TRBJ2-1, with 9 positions matching TRBD2. There are 15 residues in the CDR3. Germline CDR1 reads SNHLY; CDR2 reads FYNNEI. V trimming: 4 bases; J trimming: 9 bases; junction bases outside the gene matches: 10. DNA for the CDR3: TGTGCCAGCAGTGCCCTTGGCGGGGGGGCCGTTGAGCAGTTCTTC. This translates into CASSALGGGAVEQFF.